This T cell receptor beta chain came from a study of glioma-infiltrating T cells. The study, taken as a whole, reports: A blood CDR3 motif signature was depleted in highly divergent patients. CDR3 overlap between tissue and blood was very small.

Germline CDR1 reads MDHEN; CDR2 reads SYDVKM. This CDR3 has 15 residues. V lost 5 bases to trimming and J lost 6 bases; unmatched junction nucleotides: 8. This clonotype showed up just a few times. The target antigen is unknown. Using RNA template, CDR3s of TCR alpha and beta were amplified with iRepertoire arm-PCR. One-step reverse transcription and amplification started from approximately 100-400 ng of tissue mRNA or PBMC total RNA. In TCRdb, the multiplex PCR reads were re-called with MiXCR into one record per CDR3 protein. In the table there are 300,000 to 400,000 distinct CDR3 sequences, roughly two fifths of which are singletons.

The V call is TRBV28, the J call TRBJ2-1; 9 nucleotides agree with TRBD2. The material sequenced was glioma tissue, nonneoplastic brain tissue, or PBMCs (not recorded which). The clonotype comes from a human donor with low-grade glioma or glioblastoma, undergoing nonglioma brain surgery, or in good health (not recorded which). The CDR3 DNA is TGTGCCAGCAGTCCAACGGGACTAGCACGCAATGAGCAGTTCTTC. Amino acids: CASSPTGLARNEQFF.